These T cell receptor beta chains were read from a single sample in a study of OX40 agonist ivuxolimab in advanced cancers. The assay was immunoSEQ multiplex PCR, and TCRdb's table has in-frame clones only and misses some. The sample yields about 73,000 clones, about 90% seen once. The sample here was CD4+ or CD8+ T cells sorted from blood, taken in a trial of the OX40 agonist ivuxolimab. These receptors were taken from an adult with an advanced solid tumor such as melanoma, head and neck, liver or kidney cancer. The CDR3 runs from the conserved cysteine through the conserved F or W. A D gene is named only where the DNA matches it firmly. Clone size is stated in some rows and not others, as once, few, many or a class when expanded.

D gene	V gene	J gene	clone size	CDR3 DNA	CDR3 protein
TRBD1	TRBV19	TRBJ1-2	NA	TGTGCCAGTAGTATCCGCGACAGGGGACAGGGCTACACCTTC	CASSIRDRGQGYTF
NA	TRBV9	TRBJ2-2	NA	TGTGCCAGCAGCGTAGTTAGTTCCGGGGAGCTGTTTTTT	CASSVVSSGELFF
TRBD2	TRBV7-8	TRBJ2-3	NA	TGTGCCAGCAGCTTAACAGCGGGAGGGCCAGATACGCAGTATTTT	CASSLTAGGPDTQYF
NA	TRBV28	TRBJ2-7	NA	TGTGCCAGCAGTTTTCCCTCCTACGAGCAGTACTTC	CASSFPSYEQYF
TRBD2	TRBV7-3	TRBJ2-1	NA	TGTGCCAGCAGCTTAGGGACTAACACTGAGCAGTTCTTC	CASSLGTNTEQFF
TRBD1	TRBV5-5	TRBJ1-1	NA	TGTGCCAGCAGCGCGGTTCCGGGACAGCACATGAACACTGAAGCTTTCTTT	CASSAVPGQHMNTEAFF
NA	TRBV15	TRBJ1-1	NA	TGTGCCACCAGCAGACGAATTACGCGGAACATGAACACTGAAGCTTTCTTT	CATSRRITRNMNTEAFF
TRBD2	TRBV19	TRBJ2-1	NA	TGTGCCAGTAGTATCGGCGGGAGTCTAAATGAGCAGTTCTTC	CASSIGGSLNEQFF
TRBD1	TRBV4-2	TRBJ2-7	NA	TGTGCCAGCAGCGTAGACAGGGGGGCCTACGAGCAGTACTTC	CASSVDRGAYEQYF
NA	TRBV27	TRBJ2-7	NA	TGTGCCAGCAGTTTAGGGTTCGAGCAGTACTTC	CASSLGFEQYF
NA	TRBV14	TRBJ1-2	NA	TGTGCCAGCAGCCAAAACATCCTCTATGGCTACACCTTC	CASSQNILYGYTF
NA	TRBV6-6	TRBJ2-7	once	TGTGCCAGCAGTCGGGGCTCGTACGAGCAGTACTTC	CASSRGSYEQYF
NA	TRBV5-1	TRBJ2-7	NA	TGCGCCAGCAGCTTGAGCAGCTACGAGCAGTACTTC	CASSLSSYEQYF
TRBD2	TRBV11-2	TRBJ2-3	NA	TGTGCCAGCAGCTTCTCAGAAGCGGGGGAGGATACGCAGTATTTT	CASSFSEAGEDTQYF
NA	TRBV27	TRBJ2-7	NA	TGTGCCAGCAGTTCGGGCAGGAATCCCCACGAGCAGTACTTC	CASSSGRNPHEQYF